Here is one T cell receptor beta chain with its context. The target antigen is unknown. Deletions cut 4 bases from V and 4 bases from J, with 12 bases between. The germline gives CDR1 SQVTM, CDR2 ANQGSEA. The CDR3 covers 13 residues. This specimen comes from a study of T cell repertoires in cytomegalovirus infection. Notes on the study in general: Clonotypes of TCR beta that were HLA-C-restricted and CMV-specific dominated the ex vivo response. Cumulative public TCR beta family frequency identified CMV carriers with the relevant HLA.

TCRdb called the reads again in MiXCR, with one record for every CDR3 protein. The profile covers 570,000 or so distinct CDR3 sequences, with 40% appearing a single time and around 48% taken by the ten largest. The clonotype comes from a human donor in good health (CMV status not recorded). Some clones in this sample may be carry-over from other donors' samples. The input for sequencing was cultured PBMCs, taken from culture after CMV antigen stimulation. The chain is built from TRBV29-1 and TRBJ2-3, with D tentatively TRBD1 or TRBD2 (5 bases each). CDR3 sequence (DNA): TGCAGCGTTGTGCGTAGAGGGGCAGATACGCAGTATTTT. This translates into CSVVRRGADTQYF.